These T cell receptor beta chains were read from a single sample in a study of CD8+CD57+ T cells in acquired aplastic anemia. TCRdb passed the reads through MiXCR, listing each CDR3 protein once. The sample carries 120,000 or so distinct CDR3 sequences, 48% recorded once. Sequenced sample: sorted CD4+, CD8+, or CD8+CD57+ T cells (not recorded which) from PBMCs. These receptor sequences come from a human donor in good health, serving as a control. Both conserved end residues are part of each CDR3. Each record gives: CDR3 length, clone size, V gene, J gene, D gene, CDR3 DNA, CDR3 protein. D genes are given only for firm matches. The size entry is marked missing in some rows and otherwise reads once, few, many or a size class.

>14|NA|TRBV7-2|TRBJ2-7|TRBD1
TGTGCCAGCAGTTACTTCGGACAGGGGGACGAGCAGTACTTC
CASSYFGQGDEQYF
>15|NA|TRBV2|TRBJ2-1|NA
TGTGCCAGCAGCCGGGGGACAGCGAGCTACAATGAGCAGTTCTTC
CASSRGTASYNEQFF
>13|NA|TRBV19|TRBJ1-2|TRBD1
TGTGCCAGTAGTATAGGCAGGGGGCAATTGTACACCTTC
CASSIGRGQLYTF
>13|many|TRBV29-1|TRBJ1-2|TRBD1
TGCAGTGCCGGGACAGGGGGCCGCTATGGCTACACCTTC
CSAGTGGRYGYTF
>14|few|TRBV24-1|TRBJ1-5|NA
TGTGCCACCAGTGATCACGGGGTTTCGCAGCCCCAGCATTTT
CATSDHGVSQPQHF
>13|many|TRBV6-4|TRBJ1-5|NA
TGTGCCAGCAGTGAATTCGACAATCAGCCCCAGCATTTT
CASSEFDNQPQHF
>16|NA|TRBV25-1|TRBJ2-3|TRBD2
TGTGCCAGCAGTCCCCGTCCGGGACTAGCCACAGATACGCAGTATTTT
CASSPRPGLATDTQYF
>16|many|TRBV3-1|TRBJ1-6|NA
TGTGCCAGCAGCCAAAGACAGGACTCCTATAATTCACCCCTCCACTTT
CASSQRQDSYNSPLHF
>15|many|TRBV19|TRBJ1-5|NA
TGTGCCAGTAGTATGGGGTTTGGGCGTTATCAGCCCCAGCATTTT
CASSMGFGRYQPQHF
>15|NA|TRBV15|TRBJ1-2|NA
TGTGCCACCAGCAGAGATCGGACAGCCAGCTATGGCTACACCTTC
CATSRDRTASYGYTF
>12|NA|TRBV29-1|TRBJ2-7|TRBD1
TGCAGCGTTGCCGGACAGGGGTACGAGCAGTACTTC
CSVAGQGYEQYF
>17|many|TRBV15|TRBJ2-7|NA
TGTGCCACCAGCAGAGATCGTGATCTGACGGACCAAGGCCGAGGGTACTTC
CATSRDRDLTDQGRGYF
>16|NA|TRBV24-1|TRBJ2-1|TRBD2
TGTGCCACCAGTGACCACAGACTAGCGTCCTACAATGAGCAGTTCTTC
CATSDHRLASYNEQFF
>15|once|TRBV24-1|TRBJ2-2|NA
TGTGCCACCAGTGGGGCGGCGGGGTCGGCCGGGGAGCTGTTTTTT
CATSGAAGSAGELFF
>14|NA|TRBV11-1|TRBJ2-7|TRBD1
TGTGCCAGCAGCTTCCGGGACAGTACCTACGAGCAGTACTTC
CASSFRDSTYEQYF
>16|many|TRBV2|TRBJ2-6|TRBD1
TGTGCCAGCAAGAAAACAGGGGCGCAAGGGGCCAACGTCCTGACTTTC
CASKKTGAQGANVLTF
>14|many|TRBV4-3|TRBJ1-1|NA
TGCGCCAGCAGCCCTGGTTGGGGGAACACTGAAGCTTTCTTT
CASSPGWGNTEAFF
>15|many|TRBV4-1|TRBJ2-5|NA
TGCGCCAGCAGCCAAGATATGGTGGGAACAGAGACCCAGTACTTC
CASSQDMVGTETQYF
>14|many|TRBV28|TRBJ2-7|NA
TGTGCCAGCAGTTTAAGGGTTCCCCCCTACGAGCAGTACTTC
CASSLRVPPYEQYF
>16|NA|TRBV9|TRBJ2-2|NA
TGTGCCAGCAGCCCCTTTTCGGACATTAAACACCGGGGAGCTGTTTTT
CASSPFSDIKHRGAVF
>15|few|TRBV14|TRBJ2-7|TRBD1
TGTGCCAGCAGCCCCCGGACAGGGTGGTACTACGAGCAGTACTTC
CASSPRTGWYYEQYF
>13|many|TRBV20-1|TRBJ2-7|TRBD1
TGCAGTGCCCCGGGACAGGGGGCCCACGAGCAGTACTTC
CSAPGQGAHEQYF